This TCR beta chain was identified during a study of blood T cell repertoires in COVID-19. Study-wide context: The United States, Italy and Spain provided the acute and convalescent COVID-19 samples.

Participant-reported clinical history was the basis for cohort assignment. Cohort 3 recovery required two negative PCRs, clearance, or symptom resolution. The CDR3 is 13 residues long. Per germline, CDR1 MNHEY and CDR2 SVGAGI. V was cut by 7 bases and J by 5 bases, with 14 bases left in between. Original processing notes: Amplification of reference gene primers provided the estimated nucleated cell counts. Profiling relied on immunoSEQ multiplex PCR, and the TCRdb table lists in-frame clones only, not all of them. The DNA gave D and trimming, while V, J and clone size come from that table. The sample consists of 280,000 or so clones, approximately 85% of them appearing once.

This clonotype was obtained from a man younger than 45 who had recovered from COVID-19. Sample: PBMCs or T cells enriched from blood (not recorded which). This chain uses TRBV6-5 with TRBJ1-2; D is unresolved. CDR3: CASTPDIKYGYTF. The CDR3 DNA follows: TGTGCCAGCACCCCAGACATTAAATATGGCTACACCTTC.